This T cell receptor beta chain was documented in a study of shared clonotypes between healthy human individuals. Background on the study: Sampling drew on donors who were a couple of women and a few men aged 18 to 49.

V was pared by 6 bases and J by 2 bases, with 10 bases between. CDR1 is SQVTM, CDR2 ANQGSEA, per germline. The CDR3 has 12 amino acids. There were only Caucasian adults among the donors, and all lived in Nashville, Tennessee. Roughly 27,000 T cell genomes, or around 330 ng DNA, went into replicate PCRs of unsorted PBMC. Libraries were prepared by immunoSEQ multiplex PCR; TCRdb keeps only in-frame clonotypes and omits some of them. Among about 480,000 clones listed, almost 80% were seen once. The chain joins TRBV29-1 to TRBJ2-5; D unclear. What was sequenced was PBMCs. The TCR comes from a woman between 40 and 55 years old in good health. Some clones in this sample may be carry-over from other donors' samples. CDR3 amino acids: CSVGRRQETQYF. The DNA of the CDR3 is TGCAGCGTCGGACGGAGACAAGAGACCCAGTACTTC.